Below, 4 T cell receptor beta chains from the same sample are listed, as sequenced in a study of blood T cell repertoires in COVID-19. Only in-frame clones appear in the TCRdb table, and some are missing; sequencing was by immunoSEQ multiplex PCR. The top ten clones hold approximately 0.8% of a sample with under 200,000 clones, about 88% of them seen once. Sequenced input: PBMCs or T cells enriched from blood (not recorded which). These receptors came from a woman under 30 who had recovered from COVID-19.

This sequence joins TRBV6-5 and TRBJ2-7, with 7 bases matching TRBD1. Germline loops: CDR1 MNHEY, CDR2 SVGAGI. CDR3 length: 11 amino acids. V was clipped by 6 bases and J by 5 bases; unmatched bases: 1. The CDR3 loop is CASRQGHEQYF. The CDR3 DNA sequence: TGTGCCAGCAGACAGGGGCACGAGCAGTACTTC.

This chain joins TRBV27 and TRBJ2-1; TRBD2 matches at 10 bases. Germline loops: CDR1 MNHEY, CDR2 SMNVEV (reference sequence). The ends lost 6 bases at V and 6 bases at J; junction bases unmatched: 5. There are 14 residues in the CDR3. CDR3 in amino acids: CASRLAGPFNEQFF. Written as DNA, the CDR3 is TGTGCCAGCAGACTAGCGGGACCCTTCAATGAGCAGTTCTTC.

The CDR3 spells CASSRSARWTSGRGTDTQYF. The CDR3 nucleotides are TGTGCCAGCTCACGAAGTGCGCGCTGGACTAGCGGGAGAGGCACAGATACGCAGTATTTT. V is TRBV18 and J is TRBJ2-3; 13 nucleotides match TRBD2. Germline V gene data show CDR1 as KGHSH and CDR2 as LQKENI. The CDR3 contains 20 residues. V lost 4 bases, J lost 1 base, and 14 bases stayed unmatched.

This sequence joins TRBV30 and TRBJ2-3, with D uncertain. This CDR3 is built from 12 residues. Trimming cost V 0 bases and J 6 bases, with 7 bases left between them. From germline, CDR1 is GTSNPN and CDR2 SVGIG (reference sequence). CDR3 sequence: CAWSVERDTQYF. The CDR3 DNA reads TGTGCCTGGAGTGTAGAGCGCGATACGCAGTATTTT.